This T cell receptor (beta chain) was sequenced in a study of cytomegalovirus exposure and HLA in healthy donors. The primer mix had 60 Vbeta and 13 Jbeta primers. Repertoires were generated with immunoSEQ multiplex PCR, while TCRdb's copy carries only in-frame clones and drops some. The repertoire includes 95,000 to 150,000 clones, more than 70% of them detected once, and around 8.5% sits in the top ten. This clone was recorded a few times. The CDR3 extends over 14 amino acids. Germline loops: CDR1 MGHDK, CDR2 SYGVNS. Unmatched junction bases numbered 10, after V lost 10 bases and J lost 7 bases. This clonotype originated in a woman in her fifties or sixties in good health and CMV-seropositive. Sequenced: PBMCs. The chain carries TRBV25-1 and TRBJ1-6; 7 nucleotides agree with TRBD1. CDR3 sequence: CAKTGQSKNSPLHF. CDR3 DNA sequence: TGTGCCAAAACGGGACAGTCAAAAAATTCACCCCTCCACTTT.